This T cell receptor beta chain was profiled in a study of cytomegalovirus exposure and HLA in healthy donors. Whole-study results and caveats: Equally common other TCR beta chains were less clonally expanded than HLA-associated ones, a later analysis found. By a later analysis, the bulk of CMV-associated TCR beta chains appeared HLA-restricted. Cytomegalovirus-associated TCR beta chains were listed, numbering 164.

Vbeta (60) and Jbeta (13) primers were used in the PCR. Clones were sequenced by immunoSEQ multiplex PCR, and TCRdb holds only the in-frame ones, with some missing. The sample holds roughly 200,000 clones, about 10% seen once. Concerning this clone itself: No antigen is known for it.

The receptor was isolated from a woman in her 30s in good health and CMV-seropositive. Material for sequencing was PBMCs.

CDR3 protein: CASRPTGGYTEAFF. The CDR3 nucleotides read TGTGCCAGCAGACCCACAGGGGGGTACACTGAAGCTTTCTTT. The chain is built from TRBV5-6 and TRBJ1-1; 8 bases are a match to TRBD1. V gave up 5 bases and J gave up 3 bases; unmatched junction bases: 6. The germline gives CDR1 SGHDT, CDR2 YYEEEE. This CDR3 is 14 amino acids long.